This TCR beta chain was retrieved from a study of PD-1 blockade in mismatch repair-deficient tumors. Study-level findings and limits: Rapid post-treatment expansion, then contraction, generally preceding radiologic response, marked tumor-resident clones.

This clone was counted a few times. The antigen is not known. The method was immunoSEQ multiplex PCR; TCRdb's version includes in-frame clones alone and lacks a portion of them. The repertoire includes about 68,000 clones, 70% to 80% of them detected once, and about 5% sits in the top ten. The TCR-sequenced patients were three responders to pembrolizumab. Per the germline V gene, CDR1 is SGHTS and CDR2 is YDEGEE. The CDR3 has 15 amino acids. J lost 4 bases, V lost 4 bases, and 7 bases had no gene match. This chain connects TRBV5-8 to TRBJ2-2; 7 nucleotides line up with TRBD1. This TCR derives from an adult with mismatch repair-deficient cancer. The sequencing here drew on peripheral blood, taken 2 weeks after starting pembrolizumab. The CDR3 region has the DNA TGTGCCAGCAGCCTACAGGGGTTGATCACCGGGGAGCTGTTTTTT. Translation gives CASSLQGLITGELFF.